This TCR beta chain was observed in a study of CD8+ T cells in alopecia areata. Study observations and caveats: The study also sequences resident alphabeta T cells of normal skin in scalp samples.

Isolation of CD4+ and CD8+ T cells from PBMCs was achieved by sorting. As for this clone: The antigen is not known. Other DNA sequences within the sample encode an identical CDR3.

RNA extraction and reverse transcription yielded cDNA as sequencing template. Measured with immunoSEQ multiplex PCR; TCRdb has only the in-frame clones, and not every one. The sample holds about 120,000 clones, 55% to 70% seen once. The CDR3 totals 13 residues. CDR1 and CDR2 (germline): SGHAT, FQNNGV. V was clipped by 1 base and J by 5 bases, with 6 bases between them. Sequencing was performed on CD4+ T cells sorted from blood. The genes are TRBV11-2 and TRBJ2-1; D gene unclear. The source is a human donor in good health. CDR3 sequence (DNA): TGTGCCAGCAGCTTAGGCCTCAACAATGAGCAGTTCTTC. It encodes CASSLGLNNEQFF.